This T cell receptor (beta chain) was recovered during a study of cytomegalovirus exposure and HLA in healthy donors. Germline CDR1 MDHEN, CDR2 SYDVKM. The ends were cut back, 6 bases at V and 6 bases at J, with 17 bases in the middle. This CDR3 is 14 amino acids long. It was with 60 Vbeta and 13 Jbeta primers that the PCR ran. Sequenced by immunoSEQ multiplex PCR; TCRdb stores in-frame clones only, minus some. The data contain 90,000 to 100,000 clones, 82% of them singletons. This receptor was taken from a man aged 50 or older in good health and CMV-seronegative. The rearrangement uses TRBV28 and TRBJ1-1; unclear D gene. Sequenced material: PBMCs. CDR3 protein: CASSPGWSRAEAFF. The DNA of the CDR3 is TGTGCCAGCAGCCCCGGTTGGTCGCGCGCTGAAGCTTTCTTT.